A selection of T cell receptor beta chains follows, all from one sample in a study of blood T cell repertoires in COVID-19. Repertoires were generated with immunoSEQ multiplex PCR, while TCRdb's copy carries only in-frame clones and drops some. This table has 280,000 or so clones, roughly 86% appearing once. Sequencing was carried out using peripheral blood. The source is a man aged 18 to 35 with active or convalescent COVID-19. Each CDR3 is given with its conserved first and last residue. D genes are given only for firm matches. Only part of the rows carry a size: once, few, many, or a class if the clone is expanded.

j_call v_call d_call clone_size cdr3_aa cdr3_nt
TRBJ1-6 TRBV10-2 TRBD1 - CASSPQGGRSPLHF TGCGCCAGCAGTCCACAGGGGGGACGGTCACCCCTCCACTTT
TRBJ1-1 TRBV4-1 - - CASSQEVPGHFSEAFF TGCGCCAGCAGCCAAGAGGTCCCGGGACATTTTTCTGAAGCTTTCTTT
TRBJ1-4 TRBV7-9 TRBD1 - CASSQGQGPEKLFF TGTGCCAGCAGCCAGGGACAGGGGCCTGAAAAACTGTTTTTT
TRBJ1-5 TRBV4-1 - few CASSHENTVNQPQHF TGCGCCAGCAGCCATGAGAATACTGTAAATCAGCCCCAGCATTTT
TRBJ1-2 TRBV18 TRBD1 - CASSPSGQAPANYGYTF TGTGCCAGCTCACCATCGGGACAGGCCCCAGCTAACTATGGCTACACCTTC
TRBJ2-4 TRBV10-1 - - CATSRGGSKNIQYF TGCGCCACCAGCCGTGGAGGGAGCAAAAACATTCAGTACTTC
TRBJ1-2 TRBV7-9 - once CASSSYRQMILYGYTF TGTGCCAGCAGCTCCTACCGACAAATGATTTTGTATGGCTACACCTTC
TRBJ2-1 TRBV7-3 - - CASSLGQGNEQFF TGTGCCAGCAGCTTAGGCCAGGGCAATGAGCAGTTCTTC
TRBJ1-4 TRBV27 - - CASSSGNLEKLFF TGTGCCAGCAGTTCCGGGAACCTTGAAAAACTGTTTTTT
TRBJ1-1 TRBV11-2 - - CASSISRGLAEAFF TGTGCCAGCAGCATATCCCGAGGTTTGGCTGAAGCTTTCTTT
TRBJ2-1 TRBV4-3 TRBD2 few CASSQTSGGVDEQFF TGCGCCAGCAGCCAAACTAGCGGGGGGGTGGATGAGCAGTTCTTC
TRBJ2-3 TRBV10-2 TRBD2 - CASSRTSGETDTQYF TGCGCCAGCAGTCGGACTAGCGGGGAGACAGATACGCAGTATTTT
TRBJ1-2 TRBV19 TRBD1 - CASQRDREGYGYTF TGTGCCAGCCAAAGGGACAGAGAGGGATATGGCTACACCTTC
TRBJ2-7 TRBV7-3 TRBD1 - CASSPTGSPYYEQYF TGTGCCAGCAGCCCGACAGGGAGTCCATACTACGAGCAGTACTTC
TRBJ1-5 TRBV4-3 - - CASSQDEGVNQPQHF TGCGCCAGCAGCCAAGATGAAGGGGTTAATCAGCCCCAGCATTTT
TRBJ1-5 TRBV9 - - CASSVGAGPNQPQHF TGTGCCAGCAGCGTAGGGGCAGGTCCCAATCAGCCCCAGCATTTT
TRBJ2-2 TRBV5-5 - once CASSLLRITNTGELFF TGTGCCAGCAGCTTGTTGCGTATTACTAACACCGGGGAGCTGTTTTTT
TRBJ2-7 TRBV7-3 - - CASSPRRSGGSYEQYF TGTGCCAGCAGCCCCCGACGTAGCGGCGGTTCCTACGAGCAGTACTTC
TRBJ2-7 TRBV2 TRBD1 - CASSPGTELNEQYF TGTGCCAGCAGTCCCGGGACAGAGTTAAACGAGCAGTACTTC
TRBJ2-7 TRBV4-1 TRBD1 - CASSQRDRGGYEQYF TGCGCCAGCAGCCAACGGGACAGGGGGGGTTACGAGCAGTACTTC
TRBJ1-1 TRBV5-1 - - CASSLQQMNTEAFF TGCGCCAGCAGCTTGCAACAGATGAACACTGAAGCTTTCTTT
TRBJ1-5 TRBV18 - - CASSPPNTPGNSNQPQHF TGTGCCAGCTCACCACCGAACACCCCGGGGAATAGCAATCAGCCCCAGCATTTT
TRBJ1-1 TRBV10-2 - - CASSEGSRTEAFF TGCGCCAGCAGTGAGGGGAGTAGGACTGAAGCTTTCTTT
TRBJ2-1 TRBV11-3 TRBD2 - CASSKRGDEYNEQFF TGTGCCAGCAGCAAGCGGGGGGACGAGTACAATGAGCAGTTCTTC
TRBJ1-2 TRBV4-2 - - CASSQELGSAGLYNYGYTF TGTGCCAGCAGCCAAGAGCTGGGCAGCGCAGGGCTATATAACTATGGCTACACCTTC
TRBJ1-5 TRBV5-6 - once CASSAGQSNQPQHF TGTGCCAGCAGCGCCGGACAGAGCAATCAGCCCCAGCATTTT
TRBJ2-3 TRBV7-3 TRBD2 - CASSRTSLNSDTQYF TGTGCCAGCAGCCGGACTAGTTTGAATTCAGATACGCAGTATTTT
TRBJ2-1 TRBV4-2 - - CASSSNRQASYNEQFF TGTGCCAGCAGCTCTAACAGACAGGCCTCCTACAATGAGCAGTTCTTC
TRBJ2-1 TRBV5-4 - - CASSLVVLSYAQNEQFF TGTGCCAGCAGCTTGGTTGTACTTAGCTATGCCCAAAATGAGCAGTTCTTC
TRBJ2-3 TRBV6-2/TRBV6-3 - - CASSYSLLLPNYTDTQYF TGTGCCAGCAGTTACTCGTTATTACTACCGAACTACACAGATACGCAGTATTTT
TRBJ2-5 TRBV19 TRBD2 - CASSLWAGGLQETQYF TGTGCCAGTAGTCTTTGGGCGGGGGGGCTTCAAGAGACCCAGTACTTC
TRBJ1-2 TRBV11-2 - - CASSLVPNRVDYGYTF TGTGCCAGCAGCTTAGTGCCTAACAGGGTGGACTATGGCTACACCTTC
TRBJ2-2 TRBV10-3 TRBD1 once CAISETEQGTGELFF TGTGCCATCAGTGAGACCGAACAGGGGACCGGGGAGCTGTTTTTT
TRBJ1-2 TRBV20-1 - few CVGGSNYGYTF TGCGTGGGGGGGAGTAACTATGGCTACACCTTC
TRBJ2-1 TRBV10-3 TRBD2 - CAISEAGLAGGGYNEQFF TGTGCCATCAGTGAGGCGGGACTAGCGGGGGGTGGATACAATGAGCAGTTCTTC
TRBJ1-4 TRBV19 TRBD1 once CASKDRGPVEKLFF TGTGCCAGTAAGGACAGGGGGCCAGTTGAAAAACTGTTTTTT
TRBJ1-5 TRBV27 - once CASSFSVNQPQHF TGTGCCAGCAGTTTTAGCGTAAATCAGCCCCAGCATTTT
TRBJ1-6 TRBV18 TRBD1 - CASSPFSTGGSPLHF TGTGCCAGCTCACCATTTAGCACAGGGGGGTCACCCCTCCACTTT
TRBJ1-2 TRBV9 TRBD1 - CASSVRQGLNYGYTF TGTGCCAGCAGCGTCCGACAGGGCCTAAACTATGGCTACACCTTC
TRBJ1-1 TRBV6-5 TRBD1 - CASSLTGVFTEAFF TGTGCCAGCAGTTTGACAGGGGTATTTACTGAAGCTTTCTTT
TRBJ1-5 TRBV15 - - CATSTGGPQHF TGTGCCACCAGCACGGGGGGGCCCCAGCATTTT
TRBJ1-5 TRBV6-5 - once CASSLRGAGFRAQHF TGTGCCAGCAGTCTCCGGGGGGCCGGATTTCGGGCCCAGCATTTT
TRBJ2-2 TRBV9 TRBD1 few CASRGGGSGSGELFF TGTGCCAGCAGAGGGGGCGGATCGGGGTCCGGGGAGCTGTTTTTT
TRBJ1-2 TRBV5-6 - - CASGRVDYGYTF TGTGCCTCTGGGAGGGTAGACTATGGCTACACCTTC
TRBJ2-7 TRBV23-1 - - CASTELYEQYF TGCGCCAGCACCGAGTTGTACGAGCAGTACTTC
TRBJ2-7 TRBV21-1 - - CASRNGTGNYEQYF TGTGCCAGCAGGAACGGGACAGGGAACTACGAGCAGTACTTC
TRBJ1-2 TRBV5-6 - - CASSLHGTLANYGYTF TGTGCCAGCAGCTTGCATGGGACATTAGCTAACTATGGCTACACCTTC
TRBJ2-1 TRBV12-5 - - CASGLAGYNEQFF TGTGCTAGTGGTTTGGCCGGGTACAATGAGCAGTTCTTC
TRBJ2-7 TRBV7-2 TRBD2 - CASSPSGGNRYEQYF TGTGCCAGCAGCCCTAGCGGGGGGAACCGTTACGAGCAGTACTTC
TRBJ2-7 TRBV19 TRBD1 - CASTPRWDRESYEQYF TGTGCCAGTACCCCCCGTTGGGACAGGGAGTCCTACGAGCAGTACTTC
TRBJ1-2 TRBV6-1 - - CASSGGGTNYGYTF TGTGCCAGCAGCGGCGGGGGCACCAACTATGGCTACACCTTC
TRBJ1-2 TRBV18 - - CASSHTANYGYTF TGTGCCAGCTCTCATACAGCTAACTATGGCTACACCTTC
TRBJ2-4 TRBV4-1 - - CASSQDFARLGAKNIQYF TGCGCCAGCAGCCAAGATTTCGCCCGACTAGGGGCCAAAAACATTCAGTACTTC
TRBJ1-2 TRBV4-2 - - CASSQVWQGTGQGYGYTF TGTGCCAGCAGCCAGGTATGGCAGGGCACGGGACAAGGCTATGGCTACACCTTC
TRBJ2-7 TRBV28 TRBD2 - CASSLISGGKGKYF TGTGCCAGCAGTTTAATTAGCGGGGGGAAGGGGAAGTACTTC